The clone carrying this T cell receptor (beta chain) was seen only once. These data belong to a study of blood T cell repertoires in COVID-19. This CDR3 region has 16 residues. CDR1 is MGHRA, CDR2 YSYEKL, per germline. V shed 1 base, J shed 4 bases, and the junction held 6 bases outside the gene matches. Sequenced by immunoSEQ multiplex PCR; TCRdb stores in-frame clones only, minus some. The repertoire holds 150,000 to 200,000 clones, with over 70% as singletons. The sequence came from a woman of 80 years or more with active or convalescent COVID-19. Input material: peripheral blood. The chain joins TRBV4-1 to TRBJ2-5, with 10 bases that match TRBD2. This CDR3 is CASSQGSGGGRETQYF. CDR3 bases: TGCGCCAGCAGCCAAGGGAGCGGGGGGGGCCGAGAGACCCAGTACTTC.